These 20 T cell receptor beta chains were sequenced from one sample in a study of CD8 T cells in ankylosing spondylitis. A single record per CDR3 protein comes from TCRdb applying MiXCR to the 5' RACE reads. The sample shows around 100,000 distinct CDR3 sequences, under 30% of them seen only once. The material sequenced was synovial fluid, either unsorted or a sorted T cell fraction (not recorded which). These receptor sequences come from a male donor with ankylosing spondylitis.

The chain carries TRBV18 and TRBJ2-4, with TRBD1 matching over 7 bases. Germline V lookup: CDR1 KGHSH, CDR2 LQKENI. The ends lost 6 bases at V and 7 bases at J; junction bases unmatched: 9. CDR3 size: 14 residues. CDR3 nucleotide sequence: TGTGCCAGCTCGCCTACAGGGGACGGTAACATTCAGTACTTC. This gives the protein CASSPTGDGNIQYF.

The chain joins TRBV5-1 to TRBJ2-5; the D is unclear. The CDR3 spans 14 residues. Trimming left V 2 bases short and J 1 base short, with 9 bases between. CDR1 is SGHRS and CDR2 is YFSETQ in the germline V gene. The CDR3 DNA sequence: TGCGCCAGCAGCTTACAGAGCCCCCAAGAGACCCAGTACTTC. Translation: CASSLQSPQETQYF. Full variable domain (outside the CDR3, taken from reference TRBV5-1 and TRBJ2-5): KAGVTQTPRYLIKTRGQQVTLSCSPISGHRSVSWYQQTPGQGLQFLFEYFSETQRNKGNFPGRFSGRQFSNSRSEMNVSTLELGDSALYLCASSLQSPQETQYFGPGTRLLVL.

The V and J genes are TRBV20-1 and TRBJ1-1; D might be TRBD1 (6 bases). V lost 2 bases, J lost 4 bases, and 14 bases lay in between. The CDR3 has 14 amino acids. The germline V gene has CDR1 DFQATT and CDR2 SNEGSKA (reference sequence). The CDR3 bases are TGCAGTGCTAGAAACAGGGAGAAAGGCACTGAAGCTTTCTTT. Translation gives CSARNREKGTEAFF.

This clonotype has only a few counts. This sequence joins TRBV20-1 and TRBJ2-2; D gene ambiguous. The CDR3 contains 12 residues. Germline lookup yields CDR1 DFQATT and CDR2 SNEGSKA (reference sequence). V lost 3 bases and J lost 5, with 7 bases in between. The CDR3 nucleotides are TGCAGTGCTAGTGCCCGGACCGGGGAGCTGTTTTTT. Protein: CSASARTGELFF.

The V gene is TRBV7-9, the J gene TRBJ2-1; TRBD2 matches 7 bases. CDR3 length equals 16 residues. V lost 7 bases and J lost 5; bases outside the gene matches: 14. In germline, CDR1 is SEHNR, CDR2 FQNEAQ (reference sequence). In DNA, the CDR3 is TGTGCCAGCACCCTTGGTAGCGGGCCAGCAGACAATGAGCAGTTCTTC. Its protein is CASTLGSGPADNEQFF.

This clonotype appeared a single time. The V and J genes are TRBV5-6 and TRBJ2-1; TRBD1 agrees at 9 bases. This CDR3 contains 18 residues. V was clipped by 2 bases and J by 3 bases; unmatched bases: 12. The V gene's germline CDR1 is SGHDT and CDR2 YYEEEE. Here the CDR3 reads CASSLGTGSSGFYNEQFF. The CDR3 DNA reads TGTGCCAGCAGCTTAGGGACAGGGTCCAGCGGGTTCTACAATGAGCAGTTCTTC.

The CDR3, as DNA: TGCGCCAGCAGCTTCGGGAGACAGGGGGAGAATGAGCAGTTCTTC. It is translated as CASSFGRQGENEQFF. The chain joins TRBV5-1 to TRBJ2-1; TRBD1 matches at 9 bases. V trimming: 2 bases; J trimming: 7 bases; junction bases outside the gene matches: 7. The V gene's germline CDR1 is SGHRS and CDR2 YFSETQ. The CDR3 has 15 amino acids.

The chain employs TRBV2 and TRBJ2-5; 13 bases align to TRBD2. The ends lost 5 bases at V and 2 bases at J; junction bases unmatched: 8. The CDR3 covers 17 residues. CDR1 and CDR2 from the germline V gene are SNHLY and FYNNEI. DNA of the CDR3: TGTGCCAGCAGTCCCCGGACTAGCGGGAGTCTACAAGAGACCCAGTACTTC. Protein sequence: CASSPRTSGSLQETQYF. Drawing the rest from reference TRBV2 and TRBJ2-5, the complete variable domain is EPEVTQTPSHQVTQMGQEVILRCVPISNHLYFYWYRQILGQKVEFLVSFYNNEISEKSEIFDDQFSVERPDGSNFTLKIRSTKLEDSAMYFCASSPRTSGSLQETQYFGPGTRLLVL.

The chain combines TRBV3-1 with TRBJ1-1, with D hard to call. The germline CDR1 and CDR2 sequences are LGHDT and YNNKEL (reference sequence). V was cut by 7 bases and J by 5 bases, with 23 bases left in between. This CDR3 is built from 16 residues. The CDR3 coding sequence is TGTGCCAGCAACCATCGGACCCTTATCCTTTGGACTGAAGCTTTCTTT. The encoded protein is CASNHRTLILWTEAFF.

The rearrangement links TRBV11-3 to TRBJ1-6, with TRBD1 matching over 7 bases. Trimming at V came to 3 bases and at J to 14 bases, leaving 13 bases not matched to a gene. CDR3 length: 15 residues. Germline values: CDR1 SGHNT, CDR2 YENEEA. For the CDR3, the DNA is TGTGCCAGCAGCTTTTCGGGACAGCTCACCCCGGCCCTCCACTTT. Translated: CASSFSGQLTPALHF.

This clonotype was detected many times. The chain couples TRBV10-3 to TRBJ2-7, with 9 bases that match TRBD2. The germline gives CDR1 ENHRY, CDR2 SYGVKD. With V trimmed by 3 bases and J by 6 bases, 6 bases remained unmatched. This CDR3 spans 14 amino acids. Written as DNA, the CDR3 is TGTGCCATCAGTGACCCACGGCGGGGGGGCGAGCAGTACGTC. Its protein product is CAISDPRRGGEQYV.

The rearrangement links TRBV20-1 to TRBJ1-4, with unresolved D. CDR3 length: 13 residues. Germline loops: CDR1 DFQATT, CDR2 SNEGSKA (reference sequence). The V and J ends lost 5 bases and 7 bases respectively, with 14 bases between them. The CDR3 nucleotides read TGCAGTGCTCGCTCCGGGATCGGTGAAAAACTGTTTTTT. It encodes CSARSGIGEKLFF.

This clonotype has a handful of counts. The chain is built from TRBV29-1 and TRBJ2-5, with 8 bases fitting TRBD1. The CDR3 has 13 amino acids. The germline V gene has CDR1 SQVTM and CDR2 ANQGSEA. V gave up 6 bases and J gave up 7 bases; unmatched junction bases: 10. The CDR3 DNA is TGCAGCGTCGCCCGACAGGGGATCGGGACCCAGTACTTC. This translates into CSVARQGIGTQYF.

This clonotype was detected a few times. J is TRBJ2-1 and V is TRBV7-8; D gene unclear. The CDR3 extends over 17 amino acids. V was pared by 5 bases and J by 0 bases, with 17 bases between. Germline CDR1 SGHVS, CDR2 FQNEAQ. This CDR3 is CASSDELAVNSYNEQFF. The DNA for the CDR3 is TGTGCCAGCAGCGATGAGTTGGCGGTCAACTCCTACAATGAGCAGTTCTTC.

The chain joins TRBV9 to TRBJ2-1, with 12 positions matching TRBD2. Trimming cost V 4 bases and J 9 bases; bases outside gene matches: 8. CDR1 is SGDLS, CDR2 YYNGEE, per germline. The CDR3 loop spans 15 amino acids. CDR3 nucleotides: TGTGCCAGCAGCCCTTGGACTAGCGGGAACGGTGAGCAGTTCTTC. This translates into CASSPWTSGNGEQFF.

This chain connects TRBV28 to TRBJ1-5; 8 bases are a match to TRBD1. This CDR3 region has 15 residues. V lost 2 bases to trimming and J lost 6 bases; unmatched junction nucleotides: 6. Germline CDR1 and CDR2: MDHEN and SYDVKM. This chain's CDR3 is CASSLARGLGQPQHF. The CDR3, as DNA: TGTGCCAGCAGTTTAGCCAGGGGGCTCGGTCAGCCCCAGCATTTT.

The chain combines TRBV2 with TRBJ1-1, with D possibly TRBD1 on 6 matching bases. V shed 6 bases and J shed 2 bases, with 10 bases lying between them. Germline V gene sequence: CDR1 SNHLY, CDR2 FYNNEI. The CDR3 is 13 amino acids. In DNA, the CDR3 is TGTGCCAGCAGCTGGGGGCCCAACACTGAAGCTTTCTTT. As protein: CASSWGPNTEAFF.

This clonotype was found many times. V gene TRBV5-1 combines with J gene TRBJ1-2; 8 positions agree with TRBD1. The CDR3 is 14 residues long. Per germline, CDR1 SGHRS and CDR2 YFSETQ. V lost 4 bases, J lost 4 bases, and 6 bases stayed unmatched. In DNA form, the CDR3 reads TGCGCCAGCAGCCCATACGGACAGGGCTATGGCTACACCTTC. Translation gives CASSPYGQGYGYTF.

The sample holds a few counts of this clonotype. The J gene is TRBJ2-5, the V gene TRBV20-1, with D perhaps TRBD1 or TRBD2 (5 bases each). This CDR3 is built from 15 residues. The V gene's germline CDR1 is DFQATT and CDR2 SNEGSKA (reference sequence). The V end lost 0 bases, the J end lost 7 bases, and 18 bases lay between the germline ends. CDR3 protein: CSARDRGGPDGTQYF. Here the CDR3 DNA reads TGCAGTGCTAGAGATCGGGGCGGGCCGGACGGGACCCAGTACTTC.

The V and J genes are TRBV28 and TRBJ1-1, with TRBD1 matching 11 bases. Germline CDR1 MDHEN, CDR2 SYDVKM. This CDR3 region has 14 residues. J was trimmed by 10 bases and V by 6 bases; bases with no gene match: 10. The CDR3 sequence: CASSPGQGGFGAFF. CDR3 bases: TGTGCCAGCAGCCCGGGACAGGGGGGATTCGGAGCTTTCTTT.